The T cell receptor beta chain under discussion was sequenced for a study of cytomegalovirus exposure and HLA in healthy donors. This CDR3 contains 20 residues. Trimming pared 6 bases from V and 0 bases from J, leaving 27 bases between. Germline CDR1 and CDR2: MNHEY and SMNVEV (reference sequence). PCR involved 60 Vbeta and 13 Jbeta primers. TCRdb's copy holds only in-frame clones and misses some; the assay was immunoSEQ multiplex PCR. The sample has 150,000 to 200,000 clones; around 80% are singletons. Findings of the study overall: Within the data, a cluster of highly shared sequence variants was likely a sequencing artifact.

This clone was seen more than once but under ten times. Its antigen is currently unknown. Sequenced sample: PBMCs. The clonotype was recovered from a girl aged 10 to 17 in good health and CMV-seropositive. The chain links TRBV27 to TRBJ2-4; D uncertain. The CDR3 sequence is CASSPTRRGLLPLAKNIQYF. As DNA, the CDR3 is TGTGCCAGCAGCCCCACCCGGAGAGGCCTACTCCCGTTAGCCAAAAACATTCAGTACTTC.